This T cell receptor (beta chain) was profiled in a study of blood T cell repertoires in COVID-19. Some clones are missing from TCRdb's copy, which holds only in-frame ones; the method was immunoSEQ multiplex PCR. The table lists around 280,000 clones, around 90% of them singletons. The CDR3 consists of 16 residues. The sequence was obtained from a woman aged 40 to 50 who had recovered from COVID-19. Sequences were obtained from PBMCs or T cells enriched from blood (not recorded which). The rearrangement links TRBV1 to TRBJ2-3; TRBD2, as called in the table, went unchecked against the DNA. TRBV1 corresponds to a pseudogene. The CDR3 loop is CTSSQSTSGRFPTQYF. In DNA form, the CDR3 reads TGCACCAGCAGCCAATCTACTAGCGGGAGGTTTCCTACGCAGTATTTT.